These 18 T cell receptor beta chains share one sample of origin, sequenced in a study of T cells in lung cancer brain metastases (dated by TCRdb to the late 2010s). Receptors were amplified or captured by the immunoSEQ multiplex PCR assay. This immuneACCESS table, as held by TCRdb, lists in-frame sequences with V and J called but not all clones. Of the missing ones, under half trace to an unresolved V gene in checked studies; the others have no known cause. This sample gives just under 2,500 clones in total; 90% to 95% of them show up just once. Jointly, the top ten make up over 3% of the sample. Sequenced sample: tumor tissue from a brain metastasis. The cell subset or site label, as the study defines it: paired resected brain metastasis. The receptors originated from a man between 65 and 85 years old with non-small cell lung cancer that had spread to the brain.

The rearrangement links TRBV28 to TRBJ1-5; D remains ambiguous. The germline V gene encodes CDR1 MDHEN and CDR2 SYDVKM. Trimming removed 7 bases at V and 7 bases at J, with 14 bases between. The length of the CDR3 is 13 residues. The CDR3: CASTLKGGQPQHF. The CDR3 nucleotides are TGTGCCAGCACCCTCAAGGGCGGGCAGCCCCAGCATTTT.

CDR3 loop: CASSEADEQYF. CDR3 DNA sequence: TGTGCCAGCAGTGAAGCAGACGAGCAGTACTTC. The rearrangement links TRBV2 to TRBJ2-7; D remains ambiguous. The CDR3 length is 11 residues. Between the trimmed V and J ends, which lost 0 bases and 5 bases, there was a span of 2 bases. Germline V CDR1 and CDR2: SNHLY, FYNNEI. Combining the CDR3 with reference TRBV2 and TRBJ2-7 gives the whole variable domain EPEVTQTPSHQVTQMGQEVILRCVPISNHLYFYWYRQILGQKVEFLVSFYNNEISEKSEIFDDQFSVERPDGSNFTLKIRSTKLEDSAMYFCASSEADEQYFGPGTRLTVT.

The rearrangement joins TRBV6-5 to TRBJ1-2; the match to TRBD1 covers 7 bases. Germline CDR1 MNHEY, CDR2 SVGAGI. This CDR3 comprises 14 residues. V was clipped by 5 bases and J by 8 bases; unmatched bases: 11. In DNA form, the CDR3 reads TGTGCCAGCAGTACCCGCAGGGGGACCTGGGGCTACACCTTC. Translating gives CASSTRRGTWGYTF.

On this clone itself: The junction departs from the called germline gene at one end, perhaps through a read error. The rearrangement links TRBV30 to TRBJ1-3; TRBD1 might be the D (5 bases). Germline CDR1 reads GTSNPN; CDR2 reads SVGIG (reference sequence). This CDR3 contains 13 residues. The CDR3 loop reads CAWSMGTGNTIYF. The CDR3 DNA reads TGTGCCTGGAGTATGGGGACTGGAAACACTATATATTTT.

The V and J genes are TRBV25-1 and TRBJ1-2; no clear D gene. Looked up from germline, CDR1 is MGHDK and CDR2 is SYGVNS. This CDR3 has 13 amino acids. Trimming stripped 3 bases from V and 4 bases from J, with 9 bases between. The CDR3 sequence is CASSDGVVYGYTF. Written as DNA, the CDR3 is TGTGCCAGCAGTGATGGGGTCGTCTATGGCTACACCTTC.

The CDR3 DNA is TGTGCCAGCAGCCCACGCCTACTTGCCGGCTACTCTGGGGCCAACGTCCTGACTTTC. It codes for CASSPRLLAGYSGANVLTF. The V and J genes are TRBV7-6 and TRBJ2-6; the D is unclear. Trimming cost V 5 bases and J 0 bases, with 20 bases left between them. Germline V gene data show CDR1 as SGHVS and CDR2 as FNYEAQ. The CDR3 loop spans 19 amino acids.

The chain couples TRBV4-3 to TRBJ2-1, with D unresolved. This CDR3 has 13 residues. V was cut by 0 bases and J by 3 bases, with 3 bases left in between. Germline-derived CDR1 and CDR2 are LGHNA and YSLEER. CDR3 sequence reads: CASSQDNYNEQFF. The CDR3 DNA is TGCGCCAGCAGCCAAGATAACTACAATGAGCAGTTCTTC.

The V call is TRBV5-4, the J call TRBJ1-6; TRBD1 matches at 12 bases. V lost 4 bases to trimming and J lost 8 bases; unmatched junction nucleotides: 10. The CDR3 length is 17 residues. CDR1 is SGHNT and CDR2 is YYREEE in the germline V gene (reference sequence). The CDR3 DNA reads TGTGCCAGCAGCAGGGGACAGGGGGCAGGAGGGTATTCACCCCTCCACTTT. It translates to CASSRGQGAGGYSPLHF.

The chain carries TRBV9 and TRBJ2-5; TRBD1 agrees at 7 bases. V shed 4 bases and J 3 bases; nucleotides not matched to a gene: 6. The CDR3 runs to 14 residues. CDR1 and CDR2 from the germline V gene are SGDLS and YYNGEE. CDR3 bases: TGTGCCAGCAGCAGGACAGGTCCGGAAGAGACCCAGTACTTC. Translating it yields CASSRTGPEETQYF.

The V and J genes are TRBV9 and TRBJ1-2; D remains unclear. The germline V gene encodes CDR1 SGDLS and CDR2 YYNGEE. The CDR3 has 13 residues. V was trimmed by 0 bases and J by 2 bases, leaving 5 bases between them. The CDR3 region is CASSVATNYGYTF. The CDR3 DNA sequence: TGTGCCAGCAGCGTAGCTACCAACTATGGCTACACCTTC.

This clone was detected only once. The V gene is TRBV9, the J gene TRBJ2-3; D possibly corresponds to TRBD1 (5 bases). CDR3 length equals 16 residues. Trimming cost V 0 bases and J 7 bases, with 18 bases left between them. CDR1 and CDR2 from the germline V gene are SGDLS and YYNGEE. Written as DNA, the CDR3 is TGTGCCAGCAGCGTAGCCCCAGGGCCCGGTTCAAATACGCAGTATTTT. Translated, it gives CASSVAPGPGSNTQYF.

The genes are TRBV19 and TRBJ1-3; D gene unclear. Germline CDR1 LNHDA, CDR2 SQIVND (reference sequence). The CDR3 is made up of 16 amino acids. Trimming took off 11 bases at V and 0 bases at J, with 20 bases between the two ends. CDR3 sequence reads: CAEYDSHQSSGNTIYF. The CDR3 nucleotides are TGTGCCGAATATGACTCTCACCAGAGCTCTGGAAACACCATATATTTT.

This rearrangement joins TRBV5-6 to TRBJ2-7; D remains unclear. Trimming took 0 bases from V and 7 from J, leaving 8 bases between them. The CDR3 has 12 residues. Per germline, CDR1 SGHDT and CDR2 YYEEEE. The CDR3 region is CASSLVGWEQYF. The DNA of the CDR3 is TGTGCCAGCAGCTTGGTGGGGTGGGAGCAGTACTTC.

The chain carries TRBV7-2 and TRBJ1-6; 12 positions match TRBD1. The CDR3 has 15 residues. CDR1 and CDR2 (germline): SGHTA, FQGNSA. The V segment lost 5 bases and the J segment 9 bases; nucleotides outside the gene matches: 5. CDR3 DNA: TGTGCCAGCAGCCCTGGGACAGGGGGCAGTTCACCCCTCCACTTT. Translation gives CASSPGTGGSSPLHF.

CDR3 sequence reads: CASSLAGLLIGPQHF. CDR3 DNA sequence: TGTGCCAGCAGTCTGGCAGGTCTCCTAATTGGGCCCCAGCATTTT. This chain uses TRBV27 with TRBJ1-5; D gene uncertain. CDR1 is MNHEY and CDR2 is SMNVEV in the germline V gene (reference sequence). Between the trimmed V and J ends, which lost 5 bases and 9 bases, there was a span of 20 bases. The CDR3 covers 15 residues.

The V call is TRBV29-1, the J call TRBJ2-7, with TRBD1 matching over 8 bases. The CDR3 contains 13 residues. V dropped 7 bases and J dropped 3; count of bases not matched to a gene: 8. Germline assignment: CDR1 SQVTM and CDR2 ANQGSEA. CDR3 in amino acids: CSAAGQGGYEQYF. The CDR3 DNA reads TGCAGCGCCGCCGGACAGGGTGGCTACGAGCAGTACTTC.

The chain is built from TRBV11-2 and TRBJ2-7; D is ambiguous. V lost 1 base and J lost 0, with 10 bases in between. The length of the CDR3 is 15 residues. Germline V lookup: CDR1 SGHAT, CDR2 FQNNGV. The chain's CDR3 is CASSLGVRASYEQYF. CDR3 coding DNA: TGTGCCAGCAGCTTAGGAGTCCGGGCCTCCTACGAGCAGTACTTC.

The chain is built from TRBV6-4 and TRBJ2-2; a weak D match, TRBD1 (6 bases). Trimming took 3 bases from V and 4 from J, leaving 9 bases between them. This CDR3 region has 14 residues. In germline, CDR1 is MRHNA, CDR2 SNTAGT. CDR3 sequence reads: CASSEQTGTGELFF. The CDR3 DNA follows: TGTGCCAGCAGTGAACAGACAGGCACCGGGGAGCTGTTTTTT.